The 8 T cell receptor beta chains below were found in one sample sequenced in a study of OX40 agonist ivuxolimab in advanced cancers. The repertoire was sequenced with immunoSEQ multiplex PCR; TCRdb's copy has only in-frame clones and lacks some. The sample consists of about 24,000 clones, approximately 89% of them appearing once. This specimen consisted of CD4+ or CD8+ T cells sorted from blood, obtained in a trial of the OX40 agonist ivuxolimab. All receptors come from an adult with an advanced solid tumor such as melanoma, head and neck, liver or kidney cancer.

The V call is TRBV4-1, the J call TRBJ1-2, with unresolved D. Germline-derived CDR1 and CDR2 are MGHRA and YSYEKL. This CDR3 region has 15 residues. Trimming shortened V by 2 bases and J by 1 base, and 11 bases separated the two germline ends. CDR3 coding DNA: TGCGCCAGCAGCCAAAAGATATCGATTAACTATGGCTACACCTTC. This codes for CASSQKISINYGYTF.

This sequence joins TRBV27 and TRBJ1-6, with D possibly matching TRBD1 (6 bases). Deletions cut 1 base from V and 6 bases from J, with 10 bases between. This CDR3 has 15 residues. The germline V gene encodes CDR1 MNHEY and CDR2 SMNVEV (reference sequence). The CDR3 DNA is TGTGCCAGCAGTTTATTCGGGACACGTAATTCACCCCTCCACTTT. Its protein is CASSLFGTRNSPLHF.

The chain joins TRBV13 to TRBJ2-7, with D possibly TRBD1 on 5 matching bases. Germline CDR1 and CDR2: PRHDT and FYEKMQ (reference sequence). This CDR3 contains 14 residues. Trimming left V 8 bases short and J 2 bases short, with 16 bases between. The CDR3 coding sequence is TGTGCCAGCGCGAACCCGGACACCCCCTACGAGCAGTACTTC. This sequence encodes CASANPDTPYEQYF.

CDR3 in amino acids: CASSLGFGANQPQHF. The CDR3 nucleotides are TGTGCCAGCAGTTTAGGGTTTGGGGCGAATCAGCCCCAGCATTTT. The chain couples TRBV27 to TRBJ1-5; D possibly corresponds to TRBD1 (5 bases). Looked up from germline, CDR1 is MNHEY and CDR2 is SMNVEV (reference sequence). The ends were cut back, 2 bases at V and 4 bases at J, with 12 bases in the middle. The CDR3 runs to 15 residues.

J is TRBJ1-1 and V is TRBV18; maybe TRBD1 (5 bases). With 3 bases removed from V and 11 bases from J, the gap between germline ends came to 10 bases. The CDR3 is 11 amino acids. Germline V gives CDR1 KGHSH, CDR2 LQKENI. The CDR3 DNA reads as TGTGCCAGCTCACCCGGGGGAGGGGCTTTCTTT. This codes for CASSPGGGAFF.

The genes are TRBV9 and TRBJ1-1; perhaps TRBD1 as D (6 bases). Trimming shortened V by 0 bases and J by 6 bases, and 15 bases separated the two germline ends. This CDR3 has 15 residues. Per germline, CDR1 SGDLS and CDR2 YYNGEE. The DNA of the CDR3 is TGTGCCAGCAGCGTAGCCCGGACTGAGGGGGCTGAAGCTTTCTTT. Translating it yields CASSVARTEGAEAFF.

This clone has only a few counts. V and J are TRBV27 and TRBJ1-1, with 8 bases matching TRBD1. Per the germline V gene, CDR1 is MNHEY and CDR2 is SMNVEV (reference sequence). The CDR3 has 15 residues. Trimming cost V 2 bases and J 4 bases; bases outside gene matches: 6. The CDR3 loop reads CASSLAGGGGTEAFF. The CDR3 DNA follows: TGTGCCAGCAGTTTAGCAGGGGGCGGAGGCACTGAAGCTTTCTTT.

This chain joins TRBV7-2 and TRBJ2-7; 7 positions agree with TRBD2. J gave up 6 bases and V 6 bases, and 14 bases lay outside the gene matches. Germline V gives CDR1 SGHTA, CDR2 FQGNSA. This CDR3 region has 15 residues. The CDR3 DNA sequence: TGTGCCAGCAGTCCATTTAGGCCGCCGGGAGGCGAGCAGTACTTC. Translated: CASSPFRPPGGEQYF.